These T cell receptor beta chains were read from a single sample in a study of CD8 T cells in ankylosing spondylitis. TCRdb redid the calling of the 5' RACE reads with MiXCR, one entry per CDR3 protein. The sample records about 150,000 distinct CDR3 sequences, about 32% being singletons. Sample: synovial fluid, either unsorted or a sorted T cell fraction (not recorded which). The receptors were gathered from a male donor with ankylosing spondylitis. The CDR3 runs from the conserved cysteine through the conserved F or W. For some rows the clone size is stated as once, few or many, or as a class when expanded; others skip it.

v_gene: TRBV4-1; abundance: -; CDR3aa: CASSQEGQGGKLFF
v_gene: TRBV5-1; abundance: -; CDR3aa: CASSLGPGLIYYEQYF
v_gene: TRBV20-1; abundance: few; CDR3aa: CSARDWGETYGYTF
v_gene: TRBV9; abundance: -; CDR3aa: CASSPRPTSYNEQFF
v_gene: TRBV7-2; abundance: few; CDR3aa: CASSLLGGRDTQYF
v_gene: TRBV15; abundance: -; CDR3aa: CATSRGTGLSYEQYF
v_gene: TRBV2; abundance: -; CDR3aa: CASRPLSYEQYF
v_gene: TRBV5-1; abundance: -; CDR3aa: CASSSPGAVEQFF
v_gene: TRBV7-2; abundance: many; CDR3aa: CASSLYNSPLHF
v_gene: TRBV6-1; abundance: -; CDR3aa: CASVGQAHQPQHF
v_gene: TRBV24-1; abundance: many; CDR3aa: CATSDFQGKNTEAFF
v_gene: TRBV5-1; abundance: -; CDR3aa: CASSLGQARNYGYTF
v_gene: TRBV6-1; abundance: once; CDR3aa: CASRSGQAPLVFEKLFF
v_gene: TRBV20-1; abundance: many; CDR3aa: CSASHRLHNYGYTF
v_gene: TRBV6-2/TRBV6-3; abundance: once; CDR3aa: CASSYPQGARKEQYF
v_gene: TRBV20-1; abundance: -; CDR3aa: CSAKSLQGLGYTF
v_gene: TRBV10-2; abundance: -; CDR3aa: CASSRAGGSQDEQYF
v_gene: TRBV7-2; abundance: medium-sized; CDR3aa: CASSLFRDRGTFF
v_gene: TRBV6-1; abundance: few; CDR3aa: CASSVGPPAEQFF
v_gene: TRBV28; abundance: -; CDR3aa: CASSAAFEQYF
v_gene: TRBV9; abundance: -; CDR3aa: CASNEYSSGNEQFF
v_gene: TRBV28; abundance: -; CDR3aa: CASGNRVSEQYF
v_gene: TRBV20-1; abundance: many; CDR3aa: CSARDKSGGGSYNEQFF
v_gene: TRBV7-8; abundance: -; CDR3aa: CASSLNLAGGRYNEQFF